These 32 T cell receptor beta chains were all obtained from the same sample, sequenced in a study of cytomegalovirus exposure and HLA in healthy donors. Amplification used 60 Vbeta primers and 13 Jbeta primers. This table comes from immunoSEQ multiplex PCR, and its TCRdb copy is limited to in-frame clones, with some not included. Among 150,000 to 200,000 clones listed, 60% to 80% were seen once. Sequencing input: PBMCs. The origin of the receptors is a man aged 18-30 years in good health and CMV-seropositive.

The rearrangement joins TRBV28 to TRBJ1-1; D gene ambiguous. CDR1 is MDHEN and CDR2 is SYDVKM in the germline V gene. The length of the CDR3 is 14 residues. V was shortened by 6 bases and J by 0 bases, with 11 bases between the two germline ends. The CDR3 DNA sequence: TGTGCCAGCAGCCTCTTCGTCCTGAACACTGAAGCTTTCTTT. Its protein product is CASSLFVLNTEAFF.

This clone was recorded a few times. The chain links TRBV2 to TRBJ2-2; D may be TRBD1 (6 bases). Germline V gene sequence: CDR1 SNHLY, CDR2 FYNNEI. The length of the CDR3 is 17 residues. Trimming removed 3 bases at V and 3 bases at J, with 17 bases between. The CDR3 coding sequence is TGTGCCAGCAGTGATCCACCGGGACACCGAGACACCGGGGAGCTGTTTTTT. This sequence encodes CASSDPPGHRDTGELFF.

V is TRBV2 and J is TRBJ2-3, with D maybe TRBD1 (5 bases). Trimming removed 2 bases from V and 2 bases from J, with 11 bases in between. This CDR3 contains 15 residues. The germline V gene encodes CDR1 SNHLY and CDR2 FYNNEI. The CDR3 nucleotides are TGTGCCAGCAGTGAAAGACAGTCCACCACAGATACGCAGTATTTT. The encoded protein is CASSERQSTTDTQYF.

The V and J genes are TRBV7-9 and TRBJ2-2; maybe TRBD1 (6 bases). CDR3 length equals 15 residues. Germline-derived CDR1 and CDR2 are SEHNR and FQNEAQ (reference sequence). Trimming pared 4 bases from V and 0 bases from J, leaving 9 bases between. CDR3 sequence (DNA): TGTGCCAGCAGCTCCGGACAGTCGAACACCGGGGAGCTGTTTTTT. The encoded protein is CASSSGQSNTGELFF.

The chain is built from TRBV6-5 and TRBJ1-4, with a tentative D call TRBD1 (6 bases). Per germline, CDR1 MNHEY and CDR2 SVGAGI. The CDR3 is made up of 15 amino acids. V was trimmed by 4 bases and J by 2 bases, leaving 11 bases between them. In nucleotides, the CDR3 is TGTGCCAGCAGTTCCAACAGGGTGACTAATGAAAAACTGTTTTTT. Residues: CASSSNRVTNEKLFF.

This clone occurred once. The chain joins TRBV16 to TRBJ1-5; D unresolved. CDR3 length equals 15 residues. Trimming left V 5 bases short and J 1 base short, with 12 bases between. Germline CDR1 KGHSY, CDR2 FQNENV. The CDR3 protein is CASSARGTSNQPQHF. CDR3 DNA sequence: TGTGCCAGCAGCGCCCGGGGTACAAGCAATCAGCCCCAGCATTTT. Full variable domain (outside the CDR3, taken from reference TRBV16 and TRBJ1-5): GEEVAQTPKHLVRGEGQKAKLYCAPIKGHSYVFWYQQVLKNEFKFLISFQNENVFDETGMPKERFSAKCLPNSPCSLEIQATKLEDSAVYFCASSARGTSNQPQHFGDGTRLSIL.

This chain connects TRBV6-1 to TRBJ2-3; D is possibly TRBD2 (5 bases). The germline V gene encodes CDR1 MNHNS and CDR2 SASEGT. There are 15 residues in the CDR3. V gave up 7 bases and J gave up 6 bases, with 20 bases separating them. Here the CDR3 reads CASTTLPVRADTQYF. In DNA, the CDR3 is TGTGCCAGCACTACCCTTCCCGTGCGGGCCGATACGCAGTATTTT.

This chain links TRBV6-1 with TRBJ1-1; D perhaps matches TRBD1 (5 bases). Deletions cut 2 bases from V and 3 bases from J, with 16 bases between. This CDR3 contains 16 residues. Germline lookup yields CDR1 MNHNS and CDR2 SASEGT. DNA of the CDR3: TGTGCCAGCAGTGAACCGACAGCCGCTTTTCACACTGAAGCTTTCTTT. Protein sequence: CASSEPTAAFHTEAFF.

The V and J genes are TRBV2 and TRBJ1-2; D uncertain. The germline CDR1 and CDR2 sequences are SNHLY and FYNNEI. The CDR3 consists of 11 residues. V was trimmed by 7 bases and J by 2 bases, leaving 5 bases between them. The CDR3, as DNA: TGTGCCAGCAACCGGAACTATGGCTACACCTTC. It is translated as CASNRNYGYTF.

The gene calls are TRBV11-3 and TRBJ1-1; a weak D match, TRBD1 (6 bases). With 3 bases removed from V and 2 bases from J, the gap between germline ends came to 13 bases. This CDR3 contains 15 residues. The germline V gene encodes CDR1 SGHNT and CDR2 YENEEA. The CDR3 protein is CASSFAGERNTEAFF. The CDR3 DNA reads as TGTGCCAGCAGCTTCGCAGGGGAAAGAAACACTGAAGCTTTCTTT. The whole variable domain, filled in from reference TRBV11-3 and TRBJ1-1, reads EAGVVQSPRYKIIEKKQPVAFWCNPISGHNTLYWYLQNLGQGPELLIRYENEEAVDDSQLPKDRFSAERLKGVDSTLKIQPAELGDSAVYLCASSFAGERNTEAFFGQGTRLTVV.

As concerns this clone: At one end, the junction sequence differs from germline, possibly due to a read error. The sample has other DNA sequences that encode this CDR3 too. This chain links TRBV30 with TRBJ1-5; 7 bases are a match to TRBD1. The CDR3 runs to 16 residues. CDR1 GTSNPN and CDR2 SVGIG come from the germline V gene (reference sequence). In nucleotides, the CDR3 is TGTGCCTGGAGTGTCGGGAAAGGGGGCACGAATCAGCCTCAGCATTTT. It codes for CAWSVGKGGTNQPQHF.

V and J are TRBV5-4 and TRBJ2-1, with 9 bases fitting TRBD1. Germline loops: CDR1 SGHNT, CDR2 YYREEE (reference sequence). V lost 4 bases and J lost 9; bases outside the gene matches: 11. CDR3 size: 15 residues. The chain's CDR3 is CASSPRDRDLSEQFF. CDR3 coding DNA: TGTGCCAGCAGCCCCCGGGACAGGGATTTGAGTGAGCAGTTCTTC.

This clone was counted a single time. The V and J genes are TRBV29-1 and TRBJ1-2; D gene unclear. This CDR3 is 15 amino acids long. CDR1 SQVTM and CDR2 ANQGSEA come from the germline V gene. Trimming removed 1 base at V and 8 bases at J, with 20 bases between. The CDR3 here is CSVEAGRHSLWGYTF. The CDR3 DNA reads TGCAGCGTTGAAGCTGGCCGCCACAGCCTCTGGGGCTACACCTTC.

This clone has more than one count but fewer than ten. The chain carries TRBV5-1 and TRBJ2-5, with D uncertain. The CDR3 extends over 15 amino acids. Per the germline V gene, CDR1 is SGHRS and CDR2 is YFSETQ. The V gene lost 0 bases and the J gene lost 5 bases, with 14 bases spanning the gap. The CDR3 is CASSLGHPQEETQYF. The CDR3 DNA sequence: TGCGCCAGCAGCTTGGGACACCCCCAAGAGGAGACCCAGTACTTC.

The chain joins TRBV25-1 to TRBJ1-1; D ambiguous. Per the germline V gene, CDR1 is MGHDK and CDR2 is SYGVNS. The V and J ends lost 3 bases and 7 bases respectively, with 12 bases between them. There are 13 residues in the CDR3. The CDR3 loop reads CASSDSDFREAFF. Here the CDR3 DNA reads TGTGCCAGCAGTGACTCAGACTTTCGTGAAGCTTTCTTT.

CDR3 amino acids: CASRSDRGHKETQYF. CDR3 nucleotides: TGTGCCAGCAGATCTGACAGGGGGCATAAAGAGACCCAGTACTTC. The chain joins TRBV6-6 to TRBJ2-5; TRBD1 agrees at 10 bases. Germline V gene lookup returns CDR1 MNHNY and CDR2 SVGAGI (reference sequence). With V trimmed by 6 bases and J by 3 bases, 7 bases remained unmatched. The CDR3 covers 15 residues.

The genes are TRBV19 and TRBJ1-5; a weak D match, TRBD1 (6 bases). The CDR3 runs to 14 residues. Trimming cost V 4 bases and J 7 bases, with 14 bases left between them. Per germline, CDR1 LNHDA and CDR2 SQIVND (reference sequence). The CDR3 bases are TGTGCCAGTAGTACAACGACAGGAAGGCAGCCCCAGCATTTT. Protein product: CASSTTTGRQPQHF.

This clone turned up a few times. The chain couples TRBV2 to TRBJ2-2; maybe TRBD2 (5 bases). The CDR3 contains 12 residues. Between the trimmed V and J ends, which lost 4 bases and 7 bases, there was a span of 7 bases. The V gene's germline CDR1 is SNHLY and CDR2 FYNNEI. The CDR3 DNA is TGTGCCAGCAGTGTTGAGGGCGGGGAGCTGTTTTTT. Translation gives CASSVEGGELFF.

The chain carries TRBV2 and TRBJ1-5; TRBD1 agrees at 7 bases. The CDR3 spans 15 residues. Trimming cost V 4 bases and J 2 bases; bases outside gene matches: 5. Germline CDR1 and CDR2: SNHLY and FYNNEI. CDR3 loop: CASSGQGRGNQPQHF. The CDR3, as DNA: TGTGCCAGCAGTGGACAGGGCCGGGGCAATCAGCCCCAGCATTTT. The full variable domain, rest sourced from reference TRBV2 and TRBJ1-5, is EPEVTQTPSHQVTQMGQEVILRCVPISNHLYFYWYRQILGQKVEFLVSFYNNEISEKSEIFDDQFSVERPDGSNFTLKIRSTKLEDSAMYFCASSGQGRGNQPQHFGDGTRLSIL.

V and J are TRBV5-1 and TRBJ2-3; 8 bases are shared with TRBD2. CDR1 is SGHRS and CDR2 is YFSETQ in the germline V gene. This CDR3 is built from 17 residues. With V trimmed by 0 bases and J by 0 bases, 6 bases remained unmatched. CDR3 protein: CASSLASGGSSTDTQYF. The CDR3 region has the DNA TGCGCCAGCAGCTTGGCCTCGGGGGGGTCTAGCACAGATACGCAGTATTTT.

V gene TRBV5-1 combines with J gene TRBJ1-2, with TRBD1 matching 11 bases. The CDR3 is made up of 15 amino acids. The junction had 8 bases not matched to a gene; V was cut back by 2 bases and J by 8 bases. Germline lookup yields CDR1 SGHRS and CDR2 YFSETQ. CDR3 region: CASSLAGQGAWGYTF. The CDR3 DNA reads as TGCGCCAGCAGCTTAGCAGGACAGGGGGCATGGGGCTACACCTTC.

The gene calls are TRBV19 and TRBJ2-7, with 7 bases fitting TRBD1. V lost 7 bases and J lost 5; bases outside the gene matches: 11. The CDR3 has 14 residues. Germline V gene sequence: CDR1 LNHDA, CDR2 SQIVND (reference sequence). CDR3 DNA sequence: TGTGCCAGTACCCTTAGGGGGCCCCTCGACGAGCAGTACGTC. This gives the protein CASTLRGPLDEQYV.

The chain joins TRBV7-2 to TRBJ2-2, with 12 bases matching TRBD2. There are 19 residues in the CDR3. Trimming took 2 bases from V and 5 from J; bases not matched to a gene: 12. Per the germline V gene, CDR1 is SGHTA and CDR2 is FQGNSA. The CDR3 spells CASSLLLAGGTRKTGELFF. The CDR3 DNA sequence: TGTGCCAGCAGCTTACTGCTAGCGGGGGGGACTAGGAAAACCGGGGAGCTGTTTTTT. Full variable domain (remainder filled in from reference TRBV7-2 and TRBJ2-2): GAGVSQSPSNKVTEKGKDVELRCDPISGHTALYWYRQSLGQGLEFLIYFQGNSAPDKSGLPSDRFSAERTGGSVSTLTIQRTQQEDSAVYLCASSLLLAGGTRKTGELFFGEGSRLTVL.

This clone was recorded a few times. Here the CDR3 reads CAWGGNRGLEISVLTF. In DNA form, the CDR3 reads TGTGCCTGGGGGGGGAACAGGGGACTGGAGATTAGCGTCCTGACTTTC. The chain links TRBV30 to TRBJ2-6; D might be TRBD1 (7 bases). This CDR3 has 16 amino acids. Germline values: CDR1 GTSNPN, CDR2 SVGIG (reference sequence). The V and J ends lost 5 bases and 12 bases respectively, with 26 bases between them.

V gene TRBV5-8 combines with J gene TRBJ1-2, with a tentative D call TRBD1 (6 bases). The V end was cut by 10 bases, the J end by 5 bases, with 18 bases between. This CDR3 is 13 amino acids long. Looked up from germline, CDR1 is SGHTS and CDR2 is YDEGEE. The DNA for the CDR3 is TGTGCCGACCGGGGGGCCTCCCTGTATGGCTACACCTTC. Translating it yields CADRGASLYGYTF.

The V call is TRBV30, the J call TRBJ1-1; TRBD1 agrees at 7 bases. The V gene end was trimmed by 4 bases and the J gene end by 0 bases; junction bases not matched to a gene: 8. Germline V lookup: CDR1 GTSNPN, CDR2 SVGIG (reference sequence). This CDR3 region has 15 residues. The CDR3 DNA is TGTGCCTGGAATAAGGGGGCAGTCTTGAACACTGAAGCTTTCTTT. Residues: CAWNKGAVLNTEAFF.

Notes on this clone: Other nucleotide sequences in the sample specify the same CDR3. The chain carries TRBV29-1 and TRBJ2-3; 9 nucleotides align to TRBD1. Per germline, CDR1 SQVTM and CDR2 ANQGSEA. This CDR3 region has 13 residues. The junction had 1 base not matched to a gene; V was cut back by 2 bases and J by 4 bases. The CDR3 reads CSVERTGADTQYF. The CDR3 bases are TGCAGCGTTGAAAGGACAGGGGCAGATACGCAGTATTTT.

J is TRBJ2-1 and V is TRBV27, with 8 positions matching TRBD2. With 5 bases clipped from V and 2 bases from J, the junction kept 5 bases outside the gene matches. The CDR3 totals 15 residues. CDR1 is MNHEY, CDR2 SMNVEV, per germline (reference sequence). CDR3 amino acids: CASSPQAGAYNEQFF. DNA for the CDR3: TGTGCCAGCAGTCCCCAAGCGGGGGCCTACAATGAGCAGTTCTTC.

The rearrangement uses TRBV7-9 and TRBJ1-1; 8 nucleotides match TRBD1. The CDR3 is 14 residues long. V dropped 5 bases and J dropped 6; count of bases not matched to a gene: 8. Germline V lookup: CDR1 SEHNR, CDR2 FQNEAQ (reference sequence). The CDR3 DNA reads as TGTGCCAGCAGCCCTGGACAGGGAATTGCTGAAGCTTTCTTT. Protein sequence: CASSPGQGIAEAFF. The variable domain in full, with the rest retrieved from reference TRBV7-9 and TRBJ1-1, is DTGVSQNPRHKITKRGQNVTFRCDPISEHNRLYWYRQTLGQGPEFLTYFQNEAQLEKSRLLSDRFSAERPKGSFSTLEIQRTEQGDSAMYLCASSPGQGIAEAFFGQGTRLTVV.

This clone was seen just once. The gene calls are TRBV6-6 and TRBJ2-2, with TRBD1 matching 9 bases. The CDR3 loop spans 14 amino acids. Looked up from germline, CDR1 is MNHNY and CDR2 is SVGAGI (reference sequence). V was clipped by 6 bases and J by 3 bases; unmatched bases: 2. CDR3 sequence reads: CASRRTGDTGELFF. The CDR3 DNA reads as TGTGCCAGCAGGAGGACAGGGGACACCGGGGAGCTGTTTTTT.

The chain couples TRBV5-6 to TRBJ1-4; tentative D call: TRBD1 (5 bases). This CDR3 is 13 amino acids long. Germline V lookup: CDR1 SGHDT, CDR2 YYEEEE. The V end lost 0 bases, the J end lost 7 bases, and 7 bases lay between the germline ends. The CDR3: CASSLAGGEKLFF. In nucleotides, the CDR3 is TGTGCCAGCAGCTTGGCGGGGGGTGAAAAACTGTTTTTT. The complete variable domain, with remaining parts taken from reference TRBV5-6 and TRBJ1-4, reads DAGVTQSPTHLIKTRGQQVTLRCSPKSGHDTVSWYQQALGQGPQFIFQYYEEEERQRGNFPDRFSGHQFPNYSSELNVNALLLGDSALYLCASSLAGGEKLFFGSGTQLSVL.

This clone was seen only once. V and J are TRBV30 and TRBJ1-2; D perhaps matches TRBD1 (6 bases). CDR3 length: 11 amino acids. V lost 5 bases and J 2 bases, leaving 6 bases between the germline ends. CDR1 and CDR2 from the germline V gene are GTSNPN and SVGIG (reference sequence). The CDR3 DNA sequence: TGTGCCTGGGACAGGAACTATGGCTACACCTTC. Translated, it gives CAWDRNYGYTF.